Listed below are T cell receptor beta chains from one sample, sequenced in a study of PD-L1 blockade in urothelial cancer. TCRdb keeps only in-frame clones here, not all; method: immunoSEQ multiplex PCR. The top ten clones hold about 2.9% of a sample with around 42,000 clones, about 80% of them seen once. The sequencing used PBMCs, collected around atezolizumab (anti-PD-L1) treatment. These receptors all come from a man aged 65-85 years with urothelial cancer. The CDR3 runs from the conserved cysteine through the conserved F or W. The D gene is left open where the match is weak. The size of a clone is reported for some rows only, either as once, few or many, or as a class for expanded clones.

d_gene	v_gene	j_gene	abundance	CDR3aa	CDR3nt
TRBD1	TRBV4-3	TRBJ1-2	NA	CASSQRDRESGGYTF	TGCGCCAGCAGCCAGAGGGACAGGGAAAGTGGTGGCTACACCTTC
NA	TRBV4-1	TRBJ2-2	once	CASSQDMARRNGELFF	TGCGCCAGCAGCCAAGATATGGCTAGGAGGAACGGGGAGCTGTTTTTT
TRBD1	TRBV7-2	TRBJ2-1	few	CASSLAFGQGYNEQFF	TGTGCCAGCAGCTTAGCTTTCGGACAGGGATACAATGAGCAGTTCTTC
TRBD1	TRBV28	TRBJ1-1	NA	CASSVGQGGTEAFF	TGTGCCAGCAGCGTTGGGCAGGGGGGCACTGAAGCTTTCTTT
NA	TRBV19	TRBJ2-2	NA	CASSGGRNTGELFF	TGTGCCAGTAGTGGTGGGCGCAACACCGGGGAGCTGTTTTTT
NA	TRBV5-5	TRBJ2-3	NA	CASSLQYGRIDTQYF	TGTGCCAGCAGCTTGCAGTACGGGAGAATCGATACGCAGTATTTT
TRBD1	TRBV18	TRBJ2-1	NA	CASSPGTGSPGEQFF	TGTGCCAGCTCACCCGGGACAGGGTCTCCGGGTGAGCAGTTCTTC
NA	TRBV7-6	TRBJ2-1	NA	CASSSLGGGNEQFF	TGTGCCAGCAGCTCTCTGGGGGGTGGCAATGAGCAGTTCTTC
TRBD1	TRBV7-2	TRBJ1-2	NA	CASSPIIHRGPNYGYTF	TGTGCCAGCAGCCCAATCATTCACAGGGGTCCCAACTATGGCTACACCTTC
TRBD1	TRBV10-3	TRBJ1-4	NA	CAISESRNRGTTNEKLFF	TGTGCCATCAGTGAGTCGAGGAACAGGGGCACAACTAATGAAAAACTGTTTTTT
NA	TRBV7-2	TRBJ1-5	NA	CASSLDGIEPQHF	TGTGCCAGCAGCTTAGACGGGATCGAGCCCCAGCATTTT
NA	TRBV5-6	TRBJ1-2	NA	CASSLADYGYTF	TGTGCCAGCAGCTTGGCGGACTATGGCTACACCTTC
NA	TRBV18	TRBJ2-2	NA	CASSPNIFNDGELFF	TGTGCCAGCTCACCAAACATTTTCAATGACGGGGAGCTGTTTTTT
TRBD2	TRBV4-1	TRBJ2-5	NA	CASSPHSGRGTGTQYF	TGCGCCAGCAGCCCACATAGCGGGAGGGGTACCGGGACCCAGTACTTC
NA	TRBV7-8	TRBJ1-1	NA	CASSLGRAGGNTEAFF	TGTGCCAGCAGCTTAGGACGGGCGGGAGGTAACACTGAAGCTTTCTTT
NA	TRBV19	TRBJ1-2	NA	CASRYAARTENYGYTF	TGTGCCAGTAGATACGCCGCCCGGACAGAGAACTATGGCTACACCTTC
TRBD2	TRBV5-1	TRBJ2-3	NA	CASSLEGDGGTDTQYF	TGCGCCAGCAGCTTGGAAGGGGACGGGGGGACAGATACGCAGTATTTT
NA	TRBV13	TRBJ1-2	NA	CASSLVPDGYTF	TGTGCCAGCAGCTTAGTCCCAGATGGCTACACCTTC
NA	TRBV4-1	TRBJ2-5	NA	CASSQEAGLYQETQYF	TGCGCCAGCAGCCAAGAGGCAGGTTTGTACCAAGAGACCCAGTACTTC
NA	TRBV5-4	TRBJ1-2	NA	CASSPDSNGYTF	TGTGCCAGCAGCCCGGACAGTAATGGCTACACCTTC
TRBD1	TRBV7-9	TRBJ2-1	NA	CASSLRQGPDNEQFF	TGTGCCAGCAGCTTAAGACAGGGGCCAGACAATGAGCAGTTCTTC
TRBD1	TRBV7-2	TRBJ1-1	NA	CASSAPGQGVVFF	TGTGCCAGCAGCGCACCGGGACAGGGGGTTGTTTTCTTT
NA	TRBV6-1	TRBJ1-5	NA	CASSVGQQNNQPQHF	TGTGCCAGCAGTGTGGGGCAGCAGAACAATCAGCCCCAGCATTTT
NA	TRBV5-4	TRBJ2-5	NA	CASSSSRQDGEETQYF	TGTGCCAGCAGCTCTTCCCGACAGGACGGTGAAGAGACCCAGTACTTC
TRBD1	TRBV10-3	TRBJ2-7	NA	CAISTGTDFYEQYF	TGTGCCATCAGCACCGGGACAGACTTCTACGAGCAGTACTTC
TRBD2	TRBV6-5	TRBJ2-1	once	CASSYGGGRPDEQFF	TGTGCCAGCAGTTACGGGGGCGGGAGGCCGGATGAGCAGTTCTTC
NA	TRBV25-1	TRBJ2-1	NA	CASSDVGRGYNEQFF	TGTGCCAGCAGTGATGTAGGGAGAGGGTACAATGAGCAGTTCTTC
TRBD2	TRBV18	TRBJ2-3	NA	CASSQTSGNTDTQYF	TGTGCCAGCTCGCAGACTAGCGGCAACACAGATACGCAGTATTTT
NA	TRBV20-1	TRBJ2-7	NA	CSARDREQYF	TGCAGTGCTAGAGATCGCGAGCAGTACTTC
NA	TRBV13	TRBJ2-7	NA	CASSPGGGISYEQYF	TGTGCCAGCAGCCCCGGTGGGGGGATCTCCTACGAGCAGTACTTC
TRBD1	TRBV5-4	TRBJ1-2	NA	CASSPGTGKDNGYTF	TGTGCCAGCAGCCCAGGGACAGGGAAAGATAATGGCTACACCTTC
NA	TRBV27	TRBJ1-3	NA	CASSLGGAEGNTIYF	TGTGCCAGCAGTTTGGGGGGGGCGGAAGGAAACACCATATATTTT
NA	TRBV12-5	TRBJ2-3	NA	CASAVGLSTDTQYF	TGTGCTAGTGCCGTGGGCTTGAGCACAGATACGCAGTATTTT
NA	TRBV19	TRBJ2-5	NA	CASSIEVRSGGTQYF	TGTGCCAGTAGTATCGAGGTCAGGTCAGGAGGGACCCAGTACTTC
TRBD2	TRBV5-5	TRBJ2-4	once	CASSFLAGANIQYF	TGTGCCAGCAGCTTCCTAGCGGGAGCGAACATTCAGTACTTC
NA	TRBV7-2	TRBJ2-1	NA	CASSLAQGPNEQFF	TGTGCCAGCAGCTTAGCGCAGGGGCCCAATGAGCAGTTCTTC
NA	TRBV19	TRBJ2-1	NA	CASSILGQYNEQFF	TGTGCCAGTAGTATTTTGGGGCAATACAATGAGCAGTTCTTC
TRBD1	TRBV5-1	TRBJ2-7	once	CASSPGTGAYEQYF	TGCGCCAGCAGCCCCGGGACAGGGGCATACGAGCAGTACTTC
NA	TRBV29-1	TRBJ1-2	NA	CSVETVRGSGGYTF	TGCAGCGTTGAAACGGTCAGGGGAAGTGGAGGCTACACCTTC